This TCR beta chain was obtained from a study of T cells expressing NK-cell markers. Study summary: Repertoires of TCR beta were obtained from T cells sorted as CD3+CD56+NKG2C+, CD3+CD56+NKG2C- and CD3+CD56-NKG2C+.

Study results and limitations: For several donors, the dominant NKG2C+ clonotypes made up roughly 1.0-7.5% of their CD8+ T cells.

TCRdb derives one entry per CDR3 protein from the 5' RACE reads, leaving out DNA. The table for this sample gives a few hundred thousand distinct CDR3 sequences. Germline CDR1 reads GTSNPN; CDR2 reads SVGIG (reference sequence). CDR3 size: 14 residues. In regard to this clonotype: No antigen is known for it.

This TCR derives from a man aged 18 to 29 in good health. What was sequenced was blood T cells: a sorted CD56 or NKG2C T cell subset, CD4+ or CD8+ T cells, or bulk PBMC T cells (not recorded which). J is TRBJ2-2 and V is TRBV30; the D call of TRBD1 rests on TCRdb alone, since no DNA is present to check it. The CDR3 sequence is CAWKGQGWTGELFF.